These T cell receptor beta chains were read from a single sample in a study of human T cells and chemical hapten exposure. TCRdb reprocessed the RACE reads with MiXCR, giving one entry per CDR3 protein. This sample has some 65,000 distinct CDR3 sequences, with about 6% found just once. The sample comprised whole blood. The source of these receptors is a female donor in good health. Some clones in this sample may be carry-over from other donors' samples. The CDR3 runs from the conserved cysteine through the conserved F or W. D genes are given only for firm matches. Clone sizes are given selectively: once, few, many, or a class where the clone is expanded.

>TRBJ2-5|.|TRBV11-3|many
TGTGCCAGCAGCCCTTCCCGGGGGACCCAAGAGACCCAGTACTTC
CASSPSRGTQETQYF
>TRBJ2-1|TRBD2|TRBV7-2|many
TGTGCCAGCAGCTTAATAGCGGGAGGGCTTGGTGAGCAGTTCTTC
CASSLIAGGLGEQFF
>TRBJ2-7|.|TRBV20-1|many
TGCAGTGCGACCTCCCTCGGGCCCGAGCAGTACTTC
CSATSLGPEQYF
>TRBJ2-3|TRBD2|TRBV6-2/TRBV6-3|many
TGTGCCAGCAGTTACCAGGGACTAGCCGGGAGGGATACGCAGTATTTT
CASSYQGLAGRDTQYF
>TRBJ2-5|TRBD2|TRBV2|.
TGTGCCAGCAGCATGACTAGCGGGAGAGCAGGAGAGACCCAGTACTTC
CASSMTSGRAGETQYF
>TRBJ1-1|.|TRBV6-6|many
TGTGCCAGCAGTTACGACGGGGGCCGGATGACTGAAGCTTTCTTT
CASSYDGGRMTEAFF
>TRBJ2-2|TRBD2|TRBV4-1|many
TGCGCCAGCAGCCGCCATACGGGAGGAGAGACCGGGGAGCTGTTTTTT
CASSRHTGGETGELFF
>TRBJ2-7|.|TRBV2|.
TGTGCCAGCAGTTTCAGCAAGAAGGGCGAGCAGTACTTC
CASSFSKKGEQYF
>TRBJ2-1|.|TRBV6-1|many
TGTGCCAGCATTCGAATTGCGCGGGGCGCAGGCGATGAGCAGTTCTTC
CASIRIARGAGDEQFF
>TRBJ2-3|.|TRBV20-1|many
TGCAGTGTCCCTGACAGGCCCTTTGGAGATACGCAGTATTTT
CSVPDRPFGDTQYF
>TRBJ1-1|.|TRBV20-1|many
TGCAGTGCTAGAGGGACAGAGGTTATGAACACTGAAGCTTTCTTT
CSARGTEVMNTEAFF
>TRBJ2-3|TRBD2|TRBV7-2|few
TGTGCCAGCAGCTTCCGCCGGACTAGCGGAGCCCAAGTGACAGATACGCAGTATTTT
CASSFRRTSGAQVTDTQYF
>TRBJ2-6|.|TRBV28|.
TGTGCCAGCGGAAAACAGGGCTCTGGGGCCAACGTCCTGACTTTC
CASGKQGSGANVLTF
>TRBJ1-4|.|TRBV5-1|many
TGCGCCAGCTCCGCGGCAGGGGCCACTAATGAAAAACTGTTTTTT
CASSAAGATNEKLFF
>TRBJ2-2|TRBD2|TRBV28|few
TGTGCCAGCAGTTCAGCGGGAGGCACCACCGGGGAGCTGTTTTTT
CASSSAGGTTGELFF
>TRBJ1-2|.|TRBV2|few
TGTGCCAGCAGTGAGGGCAGGGCTATCTATGGCTACACCTTC
CASSEGRAIYGYTF
>TRBJ1-1|.|TRBV20-1|many
TGCAGTGCTAGAGATGTGAGGGGAGGGAGGACTGAAGCTTTCTTT
CSARDVRGGRTEAFF
>TRBJ1-5|.|TRBV20-1|many
TGCAGTGCTAGGGACGCCACGGATCATCAGCCCCAGCATTTT
CSARDATDHQPQHF
>TRBJ2-1|TRBD2|TRBV19|many
TGTGCCAGTAGTTGGGGACTAGCGCGGAATGAGCAGTTCTTC
CASSWGLARNEQFF
>TRBJ2-1|TRBD2|TRBV6-1|many
TGTGCCAGCACGCCGGGAGGCTATTACAATGAGCAGTTCTTC
CASTPGGYYNEQFF
>TRBJ2-1|TRBD2|TRBV20-1|many
TGCAGTGCTGCCCTGGGGAGCGGGAGAAAGAATGAGCAGTTCTTC
CSAALGSGRKNEQFF
>TRBJ2-3|TRBD2|TRBV7-8|many
TGTGCCAGCAGCTTAGCCCCCCTAGCGGGCACAGATACGCAGTATTTT
CASSLAPLAGTDTQYF
>TRBJ2-3|TRBD2|TRBV30|many
TGTGCCTGGAGACTAGCGGGAGTTGATACGCAGTATTTT
CAWRLAGVDTQYF
>TRBJ1-6|TRBD1|TRBV2|.
TGTGCCAGGGGACAGGGGAATAATTCACCCCTCCACTTT
CARGQGNNSPLHF
>TRBJ2-4|.|TRBV5-1|many
TGCGCCAGCAGCAAACCGACAGACAAAAACATTCAGTACTTC
CASSKPTDKNIQYF
>TRBJ2-3|.|TRBV29-1|many
TGCAGCGTTGAGTATCTGGGTCAAGCGCAGTATTTT
CSVEYLGQAQYF
>TRBJ2-3|.|TRBV6-1|few
TGTGCCAGCAGTGAAGTCGGGGTGTCAGATACGCAGTATTTT
CASSEVGVSDTQYF
>TRBJ2-3|.|TRBV28|many
TGTGCCAGCAGTTCCAGGGTGATACAAACTAGCACAGATACGCAGTATTTT
CASSSRVIQTSTDTQYF
>TRBJ2-7|.|TRBV12-3/TRBV12-4|.
TGTGCCAGCAGTTTATATCATCGAGCCCCCTACGAGCAGTACTTC
CASSLYHRAPYEQYF
>TRBJ2-5|.|TRBV12-3/TRBV12-4|few
TGTGCCAGCGCCAATTTGCGGCGCCAAGAGACCCAGTACTTC
CASANLRRQETQYF
>TRBJ2-5|.|TRBV4-1|few
TGCGCCAGCAGCCAAGGCGTGGCGGGTTACCCCGCGGAGACCCAGTACTTC
CASSQGVAGYPAETQYF
>TRBJ2-3|TRBD1|TRBV2|many
TGTGCCGGGGACAGTGTGCCCACAGATACGCAGTATTTT
CAGDSVPTDTQYF
>TRBJ1-5|TRBD1|TRBV6-5|few
TGTGCCAGCAGGAACCAGGGGGCCGGGAATCAGCCCCAGCATTTT
CASRNQGAGNQPQHF
>TRBJ1-2|.|TRBV5-6|few
TGTGCCAGCAGCTCGGGGGGAGATGGCTACACCTTC
CASSSGGDGYTF